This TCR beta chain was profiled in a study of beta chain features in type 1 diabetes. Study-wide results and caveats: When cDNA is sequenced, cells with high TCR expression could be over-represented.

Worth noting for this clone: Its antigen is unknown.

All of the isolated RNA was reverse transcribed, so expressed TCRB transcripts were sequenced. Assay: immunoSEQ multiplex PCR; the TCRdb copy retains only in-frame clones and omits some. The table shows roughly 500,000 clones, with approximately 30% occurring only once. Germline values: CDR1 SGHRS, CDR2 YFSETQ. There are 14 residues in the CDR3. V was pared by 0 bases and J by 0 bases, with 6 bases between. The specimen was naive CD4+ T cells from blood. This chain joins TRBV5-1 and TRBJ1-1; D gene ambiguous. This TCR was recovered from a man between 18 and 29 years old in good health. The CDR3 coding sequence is TGCGCCAGCAGCTTGGTGCAGGTGAACACTGAAGCTTTCTTT. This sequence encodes CASSLVQVNTEAFF.